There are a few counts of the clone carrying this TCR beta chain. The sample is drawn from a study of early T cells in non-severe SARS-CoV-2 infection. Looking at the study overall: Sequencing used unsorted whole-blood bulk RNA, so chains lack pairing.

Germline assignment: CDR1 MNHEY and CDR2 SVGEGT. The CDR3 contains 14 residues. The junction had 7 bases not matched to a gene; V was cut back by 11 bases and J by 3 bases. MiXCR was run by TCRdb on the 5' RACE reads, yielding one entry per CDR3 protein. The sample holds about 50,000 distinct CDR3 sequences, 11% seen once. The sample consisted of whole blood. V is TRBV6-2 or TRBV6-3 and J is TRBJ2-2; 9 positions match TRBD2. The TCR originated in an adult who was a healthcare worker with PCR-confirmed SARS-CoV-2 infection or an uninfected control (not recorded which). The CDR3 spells CALSRTSDTGELFF. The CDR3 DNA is TGTGCCCTGTCGCGGACTAGCGACACCGGGGAGCTGTTTTTT.